This T cell receptor beta chain stems from a study of Ad26.COV2.S vaccination and SARS-CoV-2 variants. Treatment given: around 19 received Ad26.COV2.S at low or high dose, single or two shots; roughly 5 received placebo; per-sample allocation not given. Material that was analyzed had been drawn on day 63 after the first vaccine or placebo injection. Expression of Wuhan-strain SARS-CoV-2 spike came from the Ad26 vector that formed the vaccine. Using immunoSEQ multiplex PCR, the repertoire was profiled, and TCRdb retains in-frame clones only, with some absent. The table has approximately 300,000 clones, just under 85% seen once. About this clone: Its target is not known.

The germline gives CDR1 SGHTA, CDR2 FQGNSA. This CDR3 comprises 13 residues. Trimming cost V 0 bases and J 5 bases, with 8 bases left between them. Study conclusions and caveats: Researchers cautioned that TCR breadth and depth analyses may have underestimated total T cell responses.

This specimen consisted of peripheral blood, obtained in a trial of Ad26.COV2.S vaccine versus placebo. The genes are TRBV7-2 and TRBJ2-7; D call uncertain. This receptor was obtained from a person aged 18-60 years who received the Ad26.COV2.S COVID-19 vaccine or a placebo. This chain's CDR3 is CASSLAGSHEQYF. The CDR3 nucleotides are TGTGCCAGCAGCTTAGCGGGATCCCACGAGCAGTACTTC.